The clone carrying this T cell receptor (beta chain) was counted a few times. Antigen: not known. The sample originates from a study of T-cell reconstitution after alpha-beta-depleted transplantation in children. Study-wide points: Several hundred graft clones that had expanded were reportedly the source of alpha-beta T cells about two months after transplant. Diversity and T-cell counts at one year after transplant derived mostly from new T cells. The origin of high day-60 TCRbeta diversity in some patients lay in surviving recipient T cells and thymic progenitors.

Construction of the TCRbeta library involved unique molecular identifiers. TCRdb ran MiXCR on the PCR reads and lists one entry per CDR3 protein. The sample lists 250,000 to 400,000 distinct CDR3 sequences; about a quarter were seen once. Trimming took 4 bases from V and 3 from J; bases not matched to a gene: 8. The CDR3 covers 15 residues. Germline values: CDR1 LGHDT, CDR2 YNNKEL (reference sequence). The chain links TRBV3-1 to TRBJ1-1; 7 nucleotides line up with TRBD1. The sequenced sample was PBMCs, mostly from graft donor cells, obtained 180 days after TCRalphabeta/CD19-depleted stem cell transplant. This receptor was obtained from a male patient under 18 who had a stem cell transplant for acute lymphoblastic leukemia, so the T cells may come from the graft donor. The CDR3 protein is CASSRRQGGYTEAFF. As DNA, the CDR3 is TGTGCCAGCAGCCGCCGACAGGGAGGGTACACTGAAGCTTTCTTT.